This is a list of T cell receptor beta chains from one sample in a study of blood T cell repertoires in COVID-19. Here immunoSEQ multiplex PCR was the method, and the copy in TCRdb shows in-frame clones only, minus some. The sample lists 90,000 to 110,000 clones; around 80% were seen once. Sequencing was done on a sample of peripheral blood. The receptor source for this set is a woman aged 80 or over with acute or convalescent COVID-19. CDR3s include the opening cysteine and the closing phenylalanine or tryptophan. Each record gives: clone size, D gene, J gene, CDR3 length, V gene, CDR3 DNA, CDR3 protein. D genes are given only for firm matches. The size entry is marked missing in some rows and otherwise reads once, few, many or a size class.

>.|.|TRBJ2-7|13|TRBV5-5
TGTGCCAGCAGCTTGGGAGGGCACCTCGCGGAGTACTTC
CASSLGGHLAEYF
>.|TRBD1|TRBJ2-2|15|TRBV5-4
TGTGCCAGCCGACGGACAGGGGGCGCGGCCGGGGAGCTGTTTTTT
CASRRTGGAAGELFF
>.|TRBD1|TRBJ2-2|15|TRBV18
TGTGCCAGCTCACTGGACAGGGGGAACACCGGGGAGCTGTTTTTT
CASSLDRGNTGELFF
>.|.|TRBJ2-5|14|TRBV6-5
TGTGCCAGCATCCGCGGGCCGGCAGTGGAGACCCAGTACTTC
CASIRGPAVETQYF
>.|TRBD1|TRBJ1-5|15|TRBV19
TGTGCCAGTAGTATAGGACAGGGGTTTTTCGGGCCCCAGCATTTT
CASSIGQGFFGPQHF
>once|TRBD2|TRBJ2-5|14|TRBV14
TGTGCCAGCAGCCACGGCGGGAGCTCGCCGACCCAGTACTTC
CASSHGGSSPTQYF
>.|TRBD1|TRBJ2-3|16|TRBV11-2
TGTGCCAGCAGCTTCCGGGACAGGTCTATCACAGATACGCAGTATTTT
CASSFRDRSITDTQYF
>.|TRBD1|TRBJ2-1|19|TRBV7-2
TGTGCCAGCAGCTTAACGGGACAGGGGGCGATATACTCCTACAATGAGCAGTTCTTC
CASSLTGQGAIYSYNEQFF
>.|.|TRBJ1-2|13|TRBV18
TGTGCCAGCTCACCAAACAGGTCGTATGGCTACACCTTC
CASSPNRSYGYTF
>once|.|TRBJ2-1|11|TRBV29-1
TGCAGCGTTGAAGATCAGGCCGCGCAGTTCTTC
CSVEDQAAQFF
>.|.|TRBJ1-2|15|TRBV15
TGTGCCACCAGCTCCCTAGAGGACATCCGCTATGGCTACACCTTC
CATSSLEDIRYGYTF
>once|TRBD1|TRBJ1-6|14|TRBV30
TGTGCCTGGAGTTCGGGACAGTTAAATTCACCCCTCCACTTT
CAWSSGQLNSPLHF
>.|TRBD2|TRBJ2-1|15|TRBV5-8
TGTGCCAGCAGCGCCAGAGGGACTAGCGAGGATGAGCAGTTCTTC
CASSARGTSEDEQFF
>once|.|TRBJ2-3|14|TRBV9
TGTGCCAGCAGCGTAGGGACAGTCACAGATACGCAGTATTTT
CASSVGTVTDTQYF
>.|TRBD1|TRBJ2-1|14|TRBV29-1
TGCAGCGTGCAGCGGGACAGGGACTACAATGAGCAGTTCTTC
CSVQRDRDYNEQFF
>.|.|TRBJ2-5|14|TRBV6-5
TGTGCCAGCATTCCTGGGCGGGCAGCGGTGACCCAGTACTTC
CASIPGRAAVTQYF
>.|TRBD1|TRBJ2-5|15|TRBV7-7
TGTGCCAGCAGCCCGGGGACAGGGCCACAAGAGACCCAGTACTTC
CASSPGTGPQETQYF
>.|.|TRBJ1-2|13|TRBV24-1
TGTGCCACCAGTGGCGCAGACTACTATGGCTACACCTTC
CATSGADYYGYTF
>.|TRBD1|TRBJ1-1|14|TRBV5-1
TGCGCCAGCAGCTTCCGACAGGGAGGCACTGAAGCTTTCTTT
CASSFRQGGTEAFF
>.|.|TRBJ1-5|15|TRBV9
TGTGCCAGCAGCGTTAACCAGGGGAGCAATCAGCCCCAGCATTTT
CASSVNQGSNQPQHF
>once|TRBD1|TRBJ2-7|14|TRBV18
TGTGCCAGCTCACCAGGGACAGGGTTAGACGAGCAGTACTTC
CASSPGTGLDEQYF
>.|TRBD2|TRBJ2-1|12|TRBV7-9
TGTGCCAGCAGGGGAGGGACGAATGAGCAGTTCTTC
CASRGGTNEQFF
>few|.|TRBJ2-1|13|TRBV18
TGTGCCAGCTCACCCGAGCTTAGCAATGAGCAGTTCTTC
CASSPELSNEQFF